This entry concerns a single TCR beta chain. The record originates from a study of blood T cell repertoires in COVID-19. The CDR3 totals 15 residues. Germline CDR1 and CDR2: SEHNR and FQNEAQ (reference sequence). Trimming took off 2 bases at V and 0 bases at J, with 11 bases between the two ends. Profiling relied on immunoSEQ multiplex PCR, and the TCRdb table lists in-frame clones only, not all of them. Of under 130,000 clones listed, roughly 79% are singletons. This chain uses TRBV7-9 with TRBJ2-7; D is possibly TRBD1 (5 bases). The sample comprised peripheral blood. This sequence was found in a woman in her seventies with acute or convalescent COVID-19. CDR3 DNA: TGTGCCAGCAGCTTAACAGGTTCCTCCTCCTACGAGCAGTACTTC. It specifies CASSLTGSSSYEQYF.